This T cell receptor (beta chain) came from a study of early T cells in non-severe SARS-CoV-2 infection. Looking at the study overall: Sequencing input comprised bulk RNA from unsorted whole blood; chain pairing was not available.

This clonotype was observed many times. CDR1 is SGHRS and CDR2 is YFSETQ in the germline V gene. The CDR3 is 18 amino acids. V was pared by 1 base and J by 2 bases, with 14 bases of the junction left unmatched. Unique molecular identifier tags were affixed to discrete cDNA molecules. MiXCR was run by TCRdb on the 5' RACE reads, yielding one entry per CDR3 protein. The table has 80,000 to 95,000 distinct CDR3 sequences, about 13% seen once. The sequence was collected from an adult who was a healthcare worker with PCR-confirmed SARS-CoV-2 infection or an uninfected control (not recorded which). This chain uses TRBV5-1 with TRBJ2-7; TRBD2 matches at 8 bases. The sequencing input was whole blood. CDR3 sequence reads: CASSLNSGGGGPAYEQYF. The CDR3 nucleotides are TGCGCCAGCAGCTTGAATAGTGGCGGCGGGGGGCCCGCCTACGAGCAGTACTTC.